This TCR beta chain comes out of a study of CD8 T cells in Susac syndrome. Random hexamers were used to reverse transcribe the RNA input (roughly 0.5 to 1 ug). Across 54 Vbeta and 13 Jbeta, TCR beta CDR3 was amplified with immunoSEQ multiplex PCR. Using its own MiXCR run on the immunoSEQ multiplex PCR reads, TCRdb lists one record per CDR3 protein. The data show roughly 300,000 distinct CDR3 sequences, around 83% seen once. V lost 6 bases to trimming and J lost 9 bases, with 9 bases between them. CDR3 length: 11 residues. Germline lookup yields CDR1 MNHNS and CDR2 SASEGT. High-throughput TCR beta sequencing covered peripheral CD8+ and CD4+ T cells. The multiple sclerosis controls, all treatment-naive patients, had relapsing-remitting disease that was stable or active. Negative magnetic isolation gave CD8+ and CD4+ cells; FACS enriched CD8+ TEMRA.

This sequence was found in a human donor with multiple sclerosis. The chain recombines TRBV6-1 with TRBJ2-1; D remains unclear. The specimen sequenced was CD8+ T cells from PBMCs. Here the CDR3 reads CASSLNGEQFF. CDR3 bases: TGTGCCAGCAGCCTAAACGGTGAGCAGTTCTTC.